A selection of T cell receptor beta chains follows, all from one sample in a study of post-analysis software for immune sequencing data. A single record per CDR3 protein comes from TCRdb applying MiXCR to the PCR reads. The sample carries about 540,000 distinct CDR3 sequences, around a third recorded once. The sequenced sample consisted of blood. The receptors originated from a girl aged 2-17 years with multiple sclerosis. CDR3s include the opening cysteine and the closing phenylalanine or tryptophan. D genes are given only for firm matches. Rows may omit the clone size; those that give it use once, few, many or a size class.

j_call d_call v_call clone_size cdr3_nt cdr3_aa
TRBJ1-5 - TRBV12-3/TRBV12-4 - TGTGCCAGCAGTCACCGCAGTAATCAGCCCCAGCATTTT CASSHRSNQPQHF
TRBJ1-2 - TRBV20-1 - TGCAGTGCTAGAGATGAGAGGGGCCATGGCTACACCTTC CSARDERGHGYTF
TRBJ1-4 - TRBV7-9 few TGTGCCAGCAGCACTGCGACGGCGGAACTGTTTTTT CASSTATAELFF
TRBJ1-5 TRBD1 TRBV6-5 - TGTGCCAGCAGTTCCGGACAGGGAGGTCCGCAGCCCCAGCATTTT CASSSGQGGPQPQHF
TRBJ2-1 TRBD1 TRBV29-1 many TGCAGCGTTGGGGCCGGGACAGCCTACAATGAGCAGTTCTTC CSVGAGTAYNEQFF
TRBJ2-5 TRBD2 TRBV5-1 - TGCGCCAGCAGCTTGGAGGGACTAGATCAAGAGACCCAGTACTTC CASSLEGLDQETQYF
TRBJ2-3 - TRBV24-1 few TGTGCCACCAGTGACCAGCCCGGGACGGATACGCAGTATTTT CATSDQPGTDTQYF
TRBJ1-5 TRBD1 TRBV7-2 - TGTGCCAGCAGCGGACAGGGGGGGATCAATCAGCCCCAGCATTTT CASSGQGGINQPQHF
TRBJ2-6 TRBD1 TRBV29-1 - TGCAGCGTGAGGGACAGGGCGAACCCCTCTGGGGCCAACGTCCTGACTTTC CSVRDRANPSGANVLTF
TRBJ1-2 - TRBV5-1 few TGCGCCAGCAGCTTGGACGGAAGGGGATATGGCTACACCTTC CASSLDGRGYGYTF
TRBJ2-7 - TRBV6-1 - TGTGCCAGCAGCTCCATCGGGACTTCCTACGAGCAGTACTTC CASSSIGTSYEQYF
TRBJ1-1 - TRBV6-1 - TGTGCCAGCAGTGAGTGGAGTCTGAACACTGAAGCTTTCTTT CASSEWSLNTEAFF
TRBJ2-1 TRBD1 TRBV15 few TGCGCCACCAGCAGGGCGGGACAGGGGAACCACAATGAGCAGTTCTTC CATSRAGQGNHNEQFF
TRBJ2-3 TRBD2 TRBV5-1 - TGCGCCAGCAGCCCCTCGACTAGCGGTATTCTCACAGATACGCAGTATTTT CASSPSTSGILTDTQYF
TRBJ2-7 - TRBV13 - TGTGCCAGCAGCCCATCAGGGTTGTACGAGCAGTACTTC CASSPSGLYEQYF
TRBJ1-5 - TRBV12-3/TRBV12-4 few TGTGCCAGCAGTTTAGAGCTCGGGGGATTGAACAATCAGCCCCAGCATTTT CASSLELGGLNNQPQHF
TRBJ2-1 TRBD2 TRBV7-2 - TGTGCCAGCAGCCCGGGACTAGAATACAATGAGCAGTTCTTC CASSPGLEYNEQFF
TRBJ2-2 - TRBV5-1 few TGCGCCAGCAGCTTGGGTTCCACCGGGGAGCTGTTTTTT CASSLGSTGELFF
TRBJ1-2 TRBD1 TRBV5-1 few TGCGCCAGCAGCTTTGGTCGCGCGCAGGGGGCGAACTATGGCTACACCTTC CASSFGRAQGANYGYTF
TRBJ1-2 TRBD1 TRBV4-1 - TGCGCCAGCAGCCCGACAGGGCCCATTGTCAACTATGGCTACACCTTC CASSPTGPIVNYGYTF
TRBJ2-1 TRBD2 TRBV20-1 - TGCAGTGCTAGGGATAGCGGGGCCTCCTACAATGAGCAGTTCTTC CSARDSGASYNEQFF
TRBJ1-2 - TRBV29-1 few TGCAGCGTCAGCAGGCGGAACTATGGCTACACCTTC CSVSRRNYGYTF
TRBJ2-3 TRBD2 TRBV28 - TGTGCCAGCACCTCCACGGGAGGGGTGCGGACAGATACGCAGTATTTT CASTSTGGVRTDTQYF
TRBJ2-6 - TRBV15 - TGTGCCACCAGCACCCACACCATCCCCCTAGCTGGGGCCAACGTCCTGACTTTC CATSTHTIPLAGANVLTF
TRBJ2-3 - TRBV11-2 few TGTGCCAGCAGCTTATATGCAGATACGCAGTATTTT CASSLYADTQYF
TRBJ1-1 - TRBV29-1 - TGCAGCGTTGGAGGCAGGGTGAACACTGAAGCTTTCTTT CSVGGRVNTEAFF
TRBJ2-1 TRBD1 TRBV28 few TGTGCCAGCAGTTCAACAGGGGGCCCTTTCTACAATGAGCAGTTCTTC CASSSTGGPFYNEQFF
TRBJ2-3 TRBD2 TRBV12-3/TRBV12-4 few TGTGCCAGCAGCCGCAGGATAGCGGGGGGTCTTACAGATACGCAGTATTTT CASSRRIAGGLTDTQYF
TRBJ2-5 - TRBV7-2 - TGTGCCAGCAGCTTAGGTTGGAAAGAGACCCAGTACTTC CASSLGWKETQYF
TRBJ2-1 TRBD1 TRBV7-8 - TGTGCCAGCAGCTTATCTGGACAGGGTAGGCAGTTCTTC CASSLSGQGRQFF
TRBJ1-1 - TRBV7-2 - TGTGCCAGCAGCCCTATTCTATTGAACACTGAAGCTTTCTTT CASSPILLNTEAFF
TRBJ2-1 TRBD2 TRBV6-6 many TGTGCCAGCTCAAGACCCGGACTAGCGGACAATGAGCAGTTCTTC CASSRPGLADNEQFF
TRBJ2-7 TRBD1 TRBV11-1 - TGTGCCAGCAGCTCTACCGGGACAGGTAGAACCTACGAGCAGTACTTC CASSSTGTGRTYEQYF
TRBJ2-5 - TRBV24-1 - TGTGCCACCAGTGATGTGGCAGGCCCCCAAGAGACCCAGTACTTC CATSDVAGPQETQYF
TRBJ1-2 TRBD1 TRBV3-1 many TGTGCCAGCAGCCGACAGGGGAGCTATGGCTACACCTTC CASSRQGSYGYTF
TRBJ2-5 - TRBV7-3 - TGTGCCAGCAGCTTATCGAACGTGGAAGAGACCCAGTACTTC CASSLSNVEETQYF
TRBJ2-7 TRBD2 TRBV5-1 many TGCGCCAGCAGCTTAACTGCTGCGGGGGAGCCGGACTACGAGCAGTACTTC CASSLTAAGEPDYEQYF
TRBJ1-6 - TRBV27 once TGTGCCAGCAGTGGCCTGGGGGGAGTGGGAAATTCACCCCTCCACTTT CASSGLGGVGNSPLHF
TRBJ2-2 - TRBV20-1 - TGCAGTGCTAGAGATTCACTAGCCCAATTCACCGGGGAGCTGTTTTTT CSARDSLAQFTGELFF
TRBJ2-5 - TRBV20-1 - TGCAGTGCTGCCTTAGGGGGGGGTATAAAGACCCAGTACTTC CSAALGGGIKTQYF
TRBJ2-7 - TRBV5-5 few TGTGCCAGCAGCTACCCGAAGACCCCCCTCTTTTACGAGCAGTACTTC CASSYPKTPLFYEQYF
TRBJ2-7 - TRBV5-5 few TGTGCCAGCAGCTTGGGCAGCCGCACCTACGAGCAGTACTTC CASSLGSRTYEQYF
TRBJ2-5 TRBD1 TRBV6-6 - TGTGCCAGCAGGCAGGGGGCGGGAGAGACCCAGTACTTC CASRQGAGETQYF
TRBJ1-1 - TRBV29-1 - TGCAGCGTTGAAGGAGGGAATCTTCTCGCTGAAGCTTTCTTT CSVEGGNLLAEAFF
TRBJ2-1 TRBD2 TRBV28 - TGTGCCAGCATCCCCCCGGGACTAGCCCCCAATGAGCAGTTCTTC CASIPPGLAPNEQFF